One sample yielded the 8 T cell receptor beta chains listed below, sequenced in a study of T cell responses to AZD1222 COVID-19 vaccine. Sequencing was performed with immunoSEQ multiplex PCR; in TCRdb, only in-frame clones are kept and a portion is missing. The sample contains about 160,000 clones, 80% to 90% of which appear only once. This material consisted of peripheral blood, taken on day 0 of AZD1222 vaccination. All receptors come from an adult in good health.

The rearrangement links TRBV7-3 to TRBJ1-2; D ambiguous. Germline-derived CDR1 and CDR2 are SGHTA and FQGTGA. The CDR3 totals 15 residues. Trimming shortened V by 2 bases and J by 0 bases, and 10 bases separated the two germline ends. CDR3 nucleotides: TGTGCCAGCAGCTTACGGCCAGACGCTAACTATGGCTACACCTTC. Translated: CASSLRPDANYGYTF. Based on the CDR3 plus reference TRBV7-3 and TRBJ1-2, the full variable domain is GAGVSQTPSNKVTEKGKYVELRCDPISGHTALYWYRQSLGQGPEFLIYFQGTGAADDSGLPNDRFFAVRPEGSVSTLKIQRTERGDSAVYLCASSLRPDANYGYTFGSGTRLTVV.

The CDR3: CASSLKGTGKYGYTF. CDR3 nucleotides: TGTGCCAGCAGTTTAAAGGGGACAGGGAAATATGGCTACACCTTC. V and J are TRBV7-9 and TRBJ1-2; 9 bases match TRBD1. J lost 5 bases, V lost 6 bases, and 10 bases had no gene match. CDR1 and CDR2 (germline): SEHNR, FQNEAQ (reference sequence). The CDR3 runs 15 residues.

The chain has TRBV6-5 and TRBJ1-4; D possibly corresponds to TRBD1 (5 bases). The CDR3 length is 14 residues. V gave up 8 bases and J gave up 3 bases, with 13 bases separating them. Germline CDR1 and CDR2: MNHEY and SVGAGI. This CDR3 is CASRARVPNEKLFF. The DNA for the CDR3 is TGTGCCAGCCGAGCCAGGGTACCTAATGAAAAACTGTTTTTT.

This clone was seen just once. V usage is TRBV7-8 and J usage is TRBJ1-1; TRBD1 is a possible D gene (5 bases). V was shortened by 4 bases and J by 0 bases, with 12 bases between the two germline ends. CDR1 SGHVS and CDR2 FQNEAQ come from the germline V gene. There are 15 residues in the CDR3. CDR3 nucleotides: TGTGCCAGCAGCTCACACGGGACCTTGAACACTGAAGCTTTCTTT. It specifies CASSSHGTLNTEAFF.

The chain joins TRBV9 to TRBJ1-5, with a possible D match to TRBD1 (6 bases). Germline assignment: CDR1 SGDLS and CDR2 YYNGEE. The V end lost 3 bases, the J end lost 3 bases, and 10 bases lay between the germline ends. The CDR3 loop spans 14 amino acids. In nucleotides, the CDR3 is TGTGCCAGCAGCGAGGGGGGTTTCAATCAGCCCCAGCATTTT. Translated, it gives CASSEGGFNQPQHF.

A word on this clone: At the DNA level, this CDR3 is encoded by other sequences in the same sample as well. The chain carries TRBV5-1 and TRBJ2-3, with a weak D call TRBD1 (6 bases). The CDR3 spans 12 residues. The V gene lost 4 bases and the J gene lost 4 bases, with 7 bases spanning the gap. Germline assignment: CDR1 SGHRS and CDR2 YFSETQ. CDR3 region: CASSPGADTQYF. The DNA for the CDR3 is TGCGCCAGCAGCCCAGGGGCAGATACGCAGTATTTT.

The V and J genes are TRBV14 and TRBJ1-1; tentative D call: TRBD1 (6 bases). V was pared by 3 bases and J by 2 bases, with 16 bases between. This CDR3 has 16 amino acids. Germline CDR1 and CDR2: SGHDN and FVKESK. CDR3 loop: CASSHQPGTPNTEAFF. CDR3 in DNA: TGTGCCAGCAGCCATCAGCCAGGGACACCTAACACTGAAGCTTTCTTT.

The rearrangement links TRBV24-1 to TRBJ2-7; 8 bases fit TRBD1. Trimming cost V 6 bases and J 2 bases; bases outside gene matches: 5. From germline, CDR1 is KGHDR and CDR2 SFDVKD. The CDR3 runs 14 residues. The CDR3 DNA follows: TGTGCCACCAGTCCGGGGACAGGAGCCTACGAGCAGTACTTC. It specifies CATSPGTGAYEQYF.